These T cell receptor beta chains were read from a single sample in a study of blood T cell repertoires in COVID-19. Profiled with immunoSEQ multiplex PCR; TCRdb holds only in-frame clones, not every one. This table has 250,000 to 300,000 clones, 70% to 90% appearing once. Material: PBMCs or T cells enriched from blood (not recorded which). Receptor source: a woman in her forties or fifties who had been exposed to COVID-19. Each CDR3 is given with its conserved first and last residue. A D gene is named only where the DNA matches it firmly. Rows give clone size only sometimes, using once, few, many, or a class for an expanded clone.

size | J | D | V | CDR3 | DNA
- | TRBJ1-5 | - | TRBV19 | CASSGGQTNQPQHF | TGTGCCAGTAGCGGCGGACAGACAAATCAGCCCCAGCATTTT
- | TRBJ1-1 | - | TRBV6-5 | CASSTAGQGVTEAFF | TGTGCCAGCAGTACGGCGGGGCAAGGGGTCACTGAAGCTTTCTTT
- | TRBJ1-1 | - | TRBV5-1 | CASSLWGQNTEAFF | TGCGCCAGCAGCTTGTGGGGCCAGAACACTGAAGCTTTCTTT
once | TRBJ1-3 | - | TRBV19 | CASSATGSGNTIYF | TGTGCCAGTAGTGCTACAGGGTCTGGAAACACCATATATTTT
- | TRBJ1-2 | TRBD1 | TRBV7-8 | CASSLGRQGESYGYTF | TGTGCCAGCAGCTTAGGACGACAGGGTGAATCCTATGGCTACACCTTC
- | TRBJ2-3 | TRBD1 | TRBV10-1 | CASSESWAGGNTDTQYF | TGCGCCAGCAGTGAGTCGTGGGCAGGGGGTAACACAGATACGCAGTATTTT
- | TRBJ2-7 | - | TRBV2 | CASSEGRGPTYEQYF | TGTGCCAGCAGTGAGGGGCGGGGACCCACCTACGAGCAGTACTTC
- | TRBJ2-1 | - | TRBV5-1 | CASSLGANSYNEQFF | TGCGCCAGCAGCTTGGGAGCAAACTCCTACAATGAGCAGTTCTTC
- | TRBJ2-7 | - | TRBV11-3 | CASSFYTSGEQYF | TGTGCCAGCAGCTTTTACACTTCGGGCGAGCAGTACTTC
- | TRBJ1-1 | TRBD1 | TRBV10-3 | CAISLTGGDTEAFF | TGTGCCATCAGTTTAACAGGGGGAGACACTGAAGCTTTCTTT
- | TRBJ1-2 | - | TRBV15 | CATSRGKGLHYGYTF | TGTGCCACCAGCAGAGGGAAGGGGTTGCACTATGGCTACACCTTC
- | TRBJ2-1 | - | TRBV9 | CASSPRGPPGNEQFF | TGTGCCAGCAGCCCCCGAGGTCCTCCGGGGAATGAGCAGTTCTTC
- | TRBJ2-7 | TRBD2 | TRBV10-1 | CASSEGKGAGAYEQYF | TGCGCCAGCAGTGAAGGAAAAGGAGCGGGGGCCTACGAGCAGTACTTC
- | TRBJ2-1 | TRBD1 | TRBV6-2/TRBV6-3 | CASSYGGQGKSDEQFF | TGTGCCAGCAGTTACGGGGGACAGGGAAAGTCGGATGAGCAGTTCTTC
- | TRBJ1-5 | TRBD1 | TRBV15 | CATSSEQGAPQPQHF | TGTGCCACCAGCAGTGAACAGGGGGCTCCTCAGCCCCAGCATTTT
few | TRBJ2-4 | - | TRBV4-1 | CASSQDPGKDIQYF | TGCGCCAGCAGCCAAGATCCGGGGAAGGACATTCAGTACTTC
- | TRBJ1-1 | TRBD1 | TRBV2 | CASSPGQGSREAFF | TGTGCCAGCAGTCCGGGACAGGGATCCCGAGAAGCTTTCTTT
- | TRBJ2-7 | - | TRBV7-2 | CASSSRGSSYEQYF | TGTGCCAGCAGCTCCAGGGGCAGCTCCTACGAGCAGTACTTC
- | TRBJ1-5 | - | TRBV6-2/TRBV6-3 | CASSTTGRGQPQHF | TGTGCCAGCAGCACCACAGGGAGAGGTCAGCCCCAGCATTTT
- | TRBJ2-1 | TRBD1 | TRBV18 | CASSPRDEDTGTDFYNEQFF | TGTGCCAGCTCACCACGAGATGAAGATACCGGGACAGATTTCTACAATGAGCAGTTCTTC
- | TRBJ1-2 | TRBD1 | TRBV2 | CASRGDRREYGYTF | TGTGCCAGCAGGGGGGACAGGCGGGAATATGGCTACACCTTC
- | TRBJ2-7 | TRBD1 | TRBV25-1 | CASSVLGGDEQYF | TGTGCCAGCAGTGTTTTAGGGGGCGACGAGCAGTACTTC
- | TRBJ1-2 | - | TRBV29-1 | CSVRKEPYGYTF | TGCAGCGTTCGAAAGGAGCCCTATGGCTACACCTTC
- | TRBJ2-1 | TRBD2 | TRBV27 | CASRLAGANEQFF | TGTGCCAGCAGACTAGCGGGGGCCAATGAGCAGTTCTTC
- | TRBJ2-2 | - | TRBV5-4 | CASSARTENTGELFF | TGTGCCAGCAGCGCAAGGACAGAGAACACCGGGGAGCTGTTTTTT
- | TRBJ2-1 | TRBD2 | TRBV7-2 | CASSLGGAGGAYNEQFF | TGTGCCAGCAGCTTAGGAGGGGCGGGGGGCGCCTACAATGAGCAGTTCTTC
- | TRBJ1-2 | - | TRBV28 | CASRQPPPTESGYTF | TGTGCCAGCAGACAACCCCCCCCGACAGAGAGCGGCTACACCTTC
- | TRBJ2-1 | TRBD1 | TRBV19 | CASSIGNRGQEFF | TGTGCCAGTAGTATTGGGAACAGGGGGCAAGAATTCTTC
- | TRBJ1-5 | - | TRBV19 | CASSIRGFGNQPQHF | TGTGCCAGTAGTATTCGAGGTTTCGGCAATCAGCCCCAGCATTTT
once | TRBJ2-7 | - | TRBV13 | CASSLSPRGSHEQYF | TGTGCCAGCAGCTTATCCCCCAGGGGCTCCCACGAGCAGTACTTC
- | TRBJ1-3 | - | TRBV7-2 | CASSLGAGFGNTIYF | TGTGCCAGCAGCTTAGGGGCAGGGTTCGGAAACACCATATATTTT
- | TRBJ2-2 | - | TRBV4-1 | CASSEGLPSGELFF | TGCGCCAGCAGCGAGGGACTTCCCAGCGGGGAGCTGTTTTTT
- | TRBJ2-7 | - | TRBV7-2 | CASSLGGLPGHEQYF | TGTGCCAGCAGCTTAGGGGGCCTACCAGGCCACGAGCAGTACTTC
- | TRBJ2-7 | - | TRBV11-2 | CASSSFSGGSYEQYF | TGTGCCAGCAGCTCTTTTAGTGGGGGGTCCTACGAGCAGTACTTC
once | TRBJ2-2 | - | TRBV18 | CASSPRRGSTGELFF | TGTGCCAGCTCACCACGGAGGGGATCCACCGGGGAGCTGTTTTTT
- | TRBJ1-2 | - | TRBV18 | CASSPPTGLGGYTF | TGTGCCAGCTCACCACCTACAGGCCTGGGAGGCTACACCTTC
- | TRBJ1-5 | TRBD1 | TRBV19 | CASSGDRATYSNQPQHF | TGTGCCAGTAGCGGGGACAGGGCGACCTATAGCAATCAGCCCCAGCATTTT
- | TRBJ2-5 | - | TRBV6-5 | CASGVSGHRLETQYF | TGTGCCAGCGGGGTTAGCGGCCATAGGTTAGAGACCCAGTACTTC
few | TRBJ1-2 | - | TRBV7-2 | CASSLEGGNGYTF | TGTGCCAGCAGCTTAGAGGGAGGGAATGGCTACACCTTC
- | TRBJ2-7 | - | TRBV6-5 | CASSSLSGGYEQYF | TGTGCCAGCAGTTCCCTTAGCGGAGGGTACGAGCAGTACTTC
- | TRBJ1-3 | - | TRBV3-1/TRBV3-2 | CASSQGSGGSGNTIYF | TGTGCCAGCAGCCAAGGTTCCGGGGGGTCAGGAAACACCATATATTTT
- | TRBJ1-1 | - | TRBV6-5 | CASSSTDNTEAFF | TGTGCCAGCAGTTCGACAGACAACACTGAAGCTTTCTTT
- | TRBJ1-4 | - | TRBV28 | CASSFVGPNEKLFF | TGTGCCAGCAGTTTTGTTGGCCCCAATGAAAAACTGTTTTTT